Presented here are 2 T cell receptor beta chains from one specimen sequenced in a study of blood T cell repertoires in COVID-19. TCRdb's table, derived via immunoSEQ multiplex PCR, lists solely in-frame clones and lacks some. The table includes 250,000 to 350,000 clones, around 82% detected once. Sequencing was done on a sample of peripheral blood. All receptors derive from a person between 70 and 80 years old with COVID-19, enrolled during active disease.

The chain combines TRBV7-9 with TRBJ1-1; D perhaps matches TRBD1 (5 bases). Trimming pared 1 base from V and 8 bases from J, leaving 11 bases between. Germline-derived CDR1 and CDR2 are SEHNR and FQNEAQ (reference sequence). The CDR3 runs 13 residues. CDR3 loop: CASSLVLEGEAFF. In DNA form, the CDR3 reads TGTGCCAGCAGCTTAGTATTGGAGGGGGAAGCTTTCTTT. The variable domain in full, with the rest retrieved from reference TRBV7-9 and TRBJ1-1, is DTGVSQNPRHKITKRGQNVTFRCDPISEHNRLYWYRQTLGQGPEFLTYFQNEAQLEKSRLLSDRFSAERPKGSFSTLEIQRTEQGDSAMYLCASSLVLEGEAFFGQGTRLTVV.

The rearrangement links TRBV29-1 to TRBJ1-2, with 8 bases matching TRBD1. The CDR3 sequence is 13 residues long. Germline V gives CDR1 SQVTM, CDR2 ANQGSEA. The junction had 1 base not matched to a gene; V was cut back by 0 bases and J by 4 bases. Here the CDR3 DNA reads TGCAGCGTTGAAGAAACAGGGGGCTATGGCTACACCTTC. It is translated as CSVEETGGYGYTF.